This T cell receptor beta chain was captured in a study of T cell repertoires in cytomegalovirus infection. The CDR3 is made up of 11 amino acids. The germline V gene has CDR1 DFQATT and CDR2 SNEGSKA (reference sequence). TCRdb called the reads again in MiXCR, with one record for every CDR3 protein. The table has nearly 550,000 distinct CDR3 sequences, more than 15% seen once; the top ten hold 20% to 30%. This clonotype was obtained from a human donor in good health (CMV status not recorded). Some clones in this sample may be carry-over from other donors' samples. The chain employs TRBV20-1 and TRBJ2-1; possible D gene TRBD2, 6 bases. The sample consisted of CD8+ T cells from PBMCs. The CDR3 DNA sequence: TGCAGCGTGGACTACAACAATGAGCAGTTCTTC. This encodes CSVDYNNEQFF.